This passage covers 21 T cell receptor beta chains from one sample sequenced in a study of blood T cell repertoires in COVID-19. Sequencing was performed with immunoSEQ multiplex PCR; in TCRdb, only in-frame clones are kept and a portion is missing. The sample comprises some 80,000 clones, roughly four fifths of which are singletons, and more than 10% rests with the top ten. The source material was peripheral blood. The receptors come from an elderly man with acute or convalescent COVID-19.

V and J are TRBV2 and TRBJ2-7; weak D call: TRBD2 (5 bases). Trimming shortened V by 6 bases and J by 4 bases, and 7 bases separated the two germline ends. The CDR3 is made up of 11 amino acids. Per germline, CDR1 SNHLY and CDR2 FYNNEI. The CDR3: CASSGEYEQYF. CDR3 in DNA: TGTGCCAGCAGCGGGGAGTACGAGCAGTACTTC. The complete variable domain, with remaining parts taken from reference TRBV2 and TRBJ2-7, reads EPEVTQTPSHQVTQMGQEVILRCVPISNHLYFYWYRQILGQKVEFLVSFYNNEISEKSEIFDDQFSVERPDGSNFTLKIRSTKLEDSAMYFCASSGEYEQYFGPGTRLTVT.

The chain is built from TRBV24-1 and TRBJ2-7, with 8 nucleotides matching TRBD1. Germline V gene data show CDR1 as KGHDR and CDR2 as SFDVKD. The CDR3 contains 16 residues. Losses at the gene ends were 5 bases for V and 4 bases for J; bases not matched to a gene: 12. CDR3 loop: CATSAPVRTGRYEQYF. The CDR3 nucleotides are TGTGCCACCAGTGCCCCCGTCCGGACAGGGAGGTACGAGCAGTACTTC.

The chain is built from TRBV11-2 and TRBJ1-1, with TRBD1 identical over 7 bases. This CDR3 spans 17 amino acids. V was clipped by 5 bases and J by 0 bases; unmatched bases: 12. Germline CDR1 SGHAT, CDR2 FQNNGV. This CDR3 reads CASSPRTGFSMNTEAFF. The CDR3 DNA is TGTGCCAGCAGCCCCAGGACAGGCTTCTCCATGAACACTGAAGCTTTCTTT.

CDR3 protein: CASTPLGGFHQPQHF. As DNA, the CDR3 is TGCGCCAGCACGCCCTTAGGGGGATTCCATCAGCCCCAGCATTTT. The chain recombines TRBV23-1 with TRBJ1-5, with D perhaps TRBD1 (6 bases). TRBV23-1 is known as an ORF, though its function is uncertain. Trimming removed 7 bases from V and 5 bases from J, with 18 bases in between. CDR3 length: 15 residues.

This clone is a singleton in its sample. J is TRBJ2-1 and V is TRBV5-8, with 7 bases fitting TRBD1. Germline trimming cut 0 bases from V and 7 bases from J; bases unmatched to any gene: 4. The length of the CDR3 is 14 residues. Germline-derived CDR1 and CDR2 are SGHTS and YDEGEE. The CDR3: CASSLDRGTNEQFF. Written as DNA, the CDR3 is TGTGCCAGCAGCTTGGACAGGGGAACTAATGAGCAGTTCTTC.

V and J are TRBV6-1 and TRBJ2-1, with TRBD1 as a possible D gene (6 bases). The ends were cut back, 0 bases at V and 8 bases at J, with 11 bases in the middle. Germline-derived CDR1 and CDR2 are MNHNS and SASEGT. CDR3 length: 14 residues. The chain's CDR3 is CASSEAHRVHEQFF. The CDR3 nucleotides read TGTGCCAGCAGTGAAGCCCACAGGGTCCATGAGCAGTTCTTC.

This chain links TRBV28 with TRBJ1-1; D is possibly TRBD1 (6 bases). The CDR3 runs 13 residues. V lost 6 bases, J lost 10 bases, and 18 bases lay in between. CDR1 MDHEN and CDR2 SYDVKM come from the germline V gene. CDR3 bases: TGTGCCAGCAGACGGACCAGGGGAGAGGGAGCTTTCTTT. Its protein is CASRRTRGEGAFF.

The CDR3 reads CASTQRIINNSPLHF. CDR3 bases: TGTGCCAGCACCCAGCGAATTATAAATAATTCACCCCTCCACTTT. This chain uses TRBV5-5 with TRBJ1-6; no clear D. With 6 bases removed from V and 5 bases from J, the gap between germline ends came to 15 bases. Per the germline V gene, CDR1 is SGHKS and CDR2 is YYEKEE (reference sequence). The CDR3 has 15 amino acids.

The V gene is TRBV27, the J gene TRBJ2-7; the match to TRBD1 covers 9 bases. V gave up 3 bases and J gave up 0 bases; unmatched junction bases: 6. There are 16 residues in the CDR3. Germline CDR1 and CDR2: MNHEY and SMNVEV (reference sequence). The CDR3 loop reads CASSFNRDRVSYEQYF. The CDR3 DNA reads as TGTGCCAGCAGTTTCAACCGGGACAGGGTCTCCTACGAGCAGTACTTC.

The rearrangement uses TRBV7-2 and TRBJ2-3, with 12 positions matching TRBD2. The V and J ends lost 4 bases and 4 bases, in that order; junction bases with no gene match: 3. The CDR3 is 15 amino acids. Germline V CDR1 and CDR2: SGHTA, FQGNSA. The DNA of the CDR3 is TGTGCCAGCAGCTCGCTAGCGGGGGGGCCAGATACGCAGTATTTT. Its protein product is CASSSLAGGPDTQYF.

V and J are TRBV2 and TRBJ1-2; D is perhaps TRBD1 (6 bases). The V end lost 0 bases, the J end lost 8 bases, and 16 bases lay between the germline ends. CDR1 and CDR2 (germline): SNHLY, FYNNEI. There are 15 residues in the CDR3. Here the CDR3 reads CASSEALGQSRGYTF. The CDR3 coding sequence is TGTGCCAGCAGTGAAGCGCTCGGACAGTCACGAGGCTACACCTTC.

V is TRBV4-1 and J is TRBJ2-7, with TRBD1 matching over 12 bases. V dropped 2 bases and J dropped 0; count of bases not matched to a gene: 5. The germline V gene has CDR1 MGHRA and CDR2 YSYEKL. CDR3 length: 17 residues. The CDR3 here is CASSQRDRGPFSYEQYF. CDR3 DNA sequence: TGCGCCAGCAGCCAAAGGGACAGGGGGCCTTTCTCCTACGAGCAGTACTTC.

The CDR3 region is CASSPGGGPTQYF. The CDR3 bases are TGTGCCAGCAGTCCTGGCGGGGGCCCAACTCAGTATTTT. V gene TRBV6-4 combines with J gene TRBJ2-3; a weak D match, TRBD2 (7 bases). The length of the CDR3 is 13 residues. Trimming removed 5 bases at V and 12 bases at J, with 18 bases between. Germline CDR1 is MRHNA and CDR2 is SNTAGT.

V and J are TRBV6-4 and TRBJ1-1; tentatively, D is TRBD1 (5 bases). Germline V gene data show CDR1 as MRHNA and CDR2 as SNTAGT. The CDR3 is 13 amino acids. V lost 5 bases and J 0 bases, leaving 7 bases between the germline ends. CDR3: CASSKTVNTEAFF. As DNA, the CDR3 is TGTGCCAGCAGTAAGACAGTGAACACTGAAGCTTTCTTT.

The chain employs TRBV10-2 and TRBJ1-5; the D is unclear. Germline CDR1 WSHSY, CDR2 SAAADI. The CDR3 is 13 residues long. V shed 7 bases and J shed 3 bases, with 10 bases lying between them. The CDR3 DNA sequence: TGCGCCAGCACCCAGGCGCACAATCAGCCCCAGCATTTT. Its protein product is CASTQAHNQPQHF.

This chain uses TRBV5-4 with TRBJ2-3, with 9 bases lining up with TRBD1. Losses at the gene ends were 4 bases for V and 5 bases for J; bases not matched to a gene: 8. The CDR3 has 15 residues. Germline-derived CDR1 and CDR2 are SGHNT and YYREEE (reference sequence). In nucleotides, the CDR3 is TGTGCCAGCAGCCGTACAGGGGGCGCAGGAGATACGCAGTATTTT. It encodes CASSRTGGAGDTQYF.

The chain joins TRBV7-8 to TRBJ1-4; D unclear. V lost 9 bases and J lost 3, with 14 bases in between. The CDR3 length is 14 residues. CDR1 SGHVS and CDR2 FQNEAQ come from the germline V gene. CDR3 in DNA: TGTGCCAGTACTGACTTTGGAGCTAATGAAAAACTGTTTTTT. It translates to CASTDFGANEKLFF.

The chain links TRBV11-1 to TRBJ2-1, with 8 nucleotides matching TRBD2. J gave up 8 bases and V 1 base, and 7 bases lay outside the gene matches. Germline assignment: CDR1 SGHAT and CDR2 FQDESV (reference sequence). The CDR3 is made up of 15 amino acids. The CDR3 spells CASSLVPGGPYEQFF. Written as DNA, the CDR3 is TGTGCCAGCAGCTTAGTCCCGGGGGGGCCGTATGAGCAGTTCTTC.

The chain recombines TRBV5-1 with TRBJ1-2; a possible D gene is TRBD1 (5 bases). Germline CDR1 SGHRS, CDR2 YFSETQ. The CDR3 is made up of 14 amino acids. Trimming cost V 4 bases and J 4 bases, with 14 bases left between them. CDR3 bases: TGCGCCAGCAGCCTAGGACATACTTCCTATGGCTACACCTTC. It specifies CASSLGHTSYGYTF.

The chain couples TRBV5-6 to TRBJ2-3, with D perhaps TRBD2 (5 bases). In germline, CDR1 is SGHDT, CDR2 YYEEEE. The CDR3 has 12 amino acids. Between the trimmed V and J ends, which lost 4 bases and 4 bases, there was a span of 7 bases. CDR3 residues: CASSDSADTQYF. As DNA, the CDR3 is TGTGCCAGCAGCGATAGCGCAGATACGCAGTATTTT. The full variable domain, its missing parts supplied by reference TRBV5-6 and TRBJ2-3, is DAGVTQSPTHLIKTRGQQVTLRCSPKSGHDTVSWYQQALGQGPQFIFQYYEEEERQRGNFPDRFSGHQFPNYSSELNVNALLLGDSALYLCASSDSADTQYFGPGTRLTVL.

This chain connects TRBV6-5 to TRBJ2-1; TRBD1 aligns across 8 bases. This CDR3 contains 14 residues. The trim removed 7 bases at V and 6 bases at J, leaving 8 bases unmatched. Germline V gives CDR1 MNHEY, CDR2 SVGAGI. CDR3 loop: CASNGQGRGNEQFF. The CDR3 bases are TGTGCCAGCAACGGACAGGGCCGCGGCAATGAGCAGTTCTTC.